This T cell receptor (beta chain) was recovered during a study of blood T cell repertoires in COVID-19. In this sample, this clone turned up once. Unmatched junction bases numbered 5, after V lost 5 bases and J lost 6 bases. Germline V gene lookup returns CDR1 LNHDA and CDR2 SQIVND (reference sequence). The CDR3 totals 13 residues. The method was immunoSEQ multiplex PCR; TCRdb's version includes in-frame clones alone and lacks a portion of them. Of around 300,000 clones listed, approximately 88% were seen once; the top ten hold about 1.5%. Sequencing used peripheral blood. This chain joins TRBV19 and TRBJ1-2; 8 nucleotides align to TRBD1. The clonotype comes from a woman aged 25-40 years with COVID-19, enrolled during active disease. CDR3 coding DNA: TGTGCCAGTAGTGTCGGACAGGGTCATGGCTACACCTTC. Protein sequence: CASSVGQGHGYTF.